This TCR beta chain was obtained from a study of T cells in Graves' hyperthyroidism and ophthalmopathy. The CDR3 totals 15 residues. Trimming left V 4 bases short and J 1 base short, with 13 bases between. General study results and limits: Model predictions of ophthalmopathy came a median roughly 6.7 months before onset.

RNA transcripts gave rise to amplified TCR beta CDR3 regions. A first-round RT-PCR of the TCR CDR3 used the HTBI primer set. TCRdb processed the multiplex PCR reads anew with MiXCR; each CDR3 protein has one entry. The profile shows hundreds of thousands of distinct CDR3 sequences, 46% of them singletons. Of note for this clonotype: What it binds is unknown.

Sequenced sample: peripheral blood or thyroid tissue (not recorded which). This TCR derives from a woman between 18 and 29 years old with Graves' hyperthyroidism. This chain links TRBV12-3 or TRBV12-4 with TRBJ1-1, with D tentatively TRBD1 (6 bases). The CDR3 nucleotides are TGTGCCAGCAGTTCCCCCGGACAGCCGAACACTGAAGCTTTCTTT. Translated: CASSSPGQPNTEAFF.